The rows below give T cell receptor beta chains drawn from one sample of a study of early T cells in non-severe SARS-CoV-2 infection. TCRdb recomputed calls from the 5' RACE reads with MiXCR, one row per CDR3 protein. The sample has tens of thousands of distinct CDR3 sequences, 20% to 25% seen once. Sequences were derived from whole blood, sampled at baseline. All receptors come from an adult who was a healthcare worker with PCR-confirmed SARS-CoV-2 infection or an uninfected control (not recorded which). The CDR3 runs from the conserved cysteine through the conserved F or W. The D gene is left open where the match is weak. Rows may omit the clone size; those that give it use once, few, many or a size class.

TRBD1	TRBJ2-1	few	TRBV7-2	CASSTGTGTYNEQFF	TGTGCCAGCAGTACCGGGACAGGGACCTACAATGAGCAGTTCTTC
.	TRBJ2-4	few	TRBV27	CASSSRGPVDIQYF	TGTGCCAGCAGTTCGCGGGGGCCCGTGGACATTCAGTACTTC
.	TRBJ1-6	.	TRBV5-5	CASREERRDSSPLHF	TGTGCCAGCAGAGAAGAGAGGAGGGATTCGTCACCCCTCCACTTT
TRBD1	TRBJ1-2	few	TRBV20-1	CSARSGQGGLGYTF	TGCAGTGCTAGATCCGGACAGGGGGGTTTGGGCTACACCTTC
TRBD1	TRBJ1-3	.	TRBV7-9	CASSPGTGSSGNTIYF	TGTGCCAGCAGCCCGGGGACAGGTAGCTCTGGAAACACCATATATTTT
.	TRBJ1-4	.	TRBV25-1	CASRDIREKLFF	TGTGCCAGCAGGGACATAAGGGAAAAACTGTTTTTT
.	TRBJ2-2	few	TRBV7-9	CASSLAGFLTGELFF	TGTGCCAGCAGCTTAGCAGGCTTTTTAACCGGGGAGCTGTTTTTT
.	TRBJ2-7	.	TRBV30	CAWSKGAEQYF	TGTGCCTGGTCCAAGGGTGCCGAGCAGTACTTC
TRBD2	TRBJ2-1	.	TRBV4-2	CASSQEGALAGNNEQFF	TGTGCCAGCAGCCAAGAGGGGGCGTTAGCGGGGAACAATGAGCAGTTCTTC
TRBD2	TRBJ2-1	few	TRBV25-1	CASSGLAGGLDEQFF	TGTGCCAGCAGTGGGTTAGCGGGGGGGCTAGATGAGCAGTTCTTC
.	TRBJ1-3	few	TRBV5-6	CASSPRAGNTIYF	TGTGCCAGCAGTCCCAGGGCTGGAAACACCATATATTTT
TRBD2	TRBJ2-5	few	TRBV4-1	CASSHGSSGVAQYF	TGCGCCAGCAGCCATGGTTCTAGCGGGGTGGCCCAGTACTTC
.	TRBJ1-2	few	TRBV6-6	CASSAESLGYTF	TGTGCCAGCAGTGCAGAGTCCCTTGGCTACACCTTC
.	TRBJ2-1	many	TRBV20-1	CSAILPFLSSYNEQFF	TGCAGTGCTATCCTTCCCTTTTTGAGCTCCTACAATGAGCAGTTCTTC
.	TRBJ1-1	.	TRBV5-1	CASSAGGFNTEAFF	TGCGCCAGCAGCGCGGGTGGCTTTAACACTGAAGCTTTCTTT
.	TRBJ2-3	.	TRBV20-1	CSAPRAGLTDTQYF	TGCAGTGCTCCGCGGGCGGGGCTCACAGATACGCAGTATTTT
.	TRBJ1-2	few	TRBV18	CASSPRRFNYGYTF	TGTGCCAGCTCACCGAGGAGGTTTAACTATGGCTACACCTTC
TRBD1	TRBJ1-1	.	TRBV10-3	CAIRPGQNQDTEAFF	TGTGCCATCAGACCGGGACAGAATCAGGACACTGAAGCTTTCTTT
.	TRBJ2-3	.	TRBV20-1	CSAIRGPSTDTQYF	TGCAGTGCTATACGGGGGCCAAGCACAGATACGCAGTATTTT
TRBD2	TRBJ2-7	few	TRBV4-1	CASSQDSPGLAGEQYF	TGCGCCAGCAGCCAAGACTCTCCGGGACTAGCGGGCGAGCAGTACTTC
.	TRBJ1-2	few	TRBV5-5	CASSGDRQAVFGYTF	TGTGCCAGCAGTGGGGATCGACAGGCTGTCTTTGGCTACACCTTC
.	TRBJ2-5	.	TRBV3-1	CASSQGAASETQYF	TGTGCCAGCAGCCAAGGGGCAGCCTCCGAGACCCAGTACTTC
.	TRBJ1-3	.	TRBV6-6	CASRPLSSGNTIYF	TGTGCCAGCAGACCACTGAGCTCTGGAAACACCATATATTTT
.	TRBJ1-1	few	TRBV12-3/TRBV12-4	CASRFLGRDTEAFF	TGTGCCAGCAGGTTCCTTGGACGGGACACTGAAGCTTTCTTT
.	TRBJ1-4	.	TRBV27	CASRSRAYEKLFF	TGTGCCAGCAGGAGCAGGGCATATGAAAAACTGTTTTTT
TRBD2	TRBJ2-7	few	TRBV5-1	CASRLSSAGGPYEQYF	TGCGCCAGCAGACTTAGCTCGGCGGGAGGCCCCTACGAGCAGTACTTC
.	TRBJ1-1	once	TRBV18	CASSPSWSTEAFF	TGTGCCAGCTCACCAAGCTGGTCCACTGAAGCTTTCTTC
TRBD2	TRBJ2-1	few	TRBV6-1	CASWGEGLSYNEQFF	TGTGCCAGCTGGGGGGAGGGTTTGTCCTACAATGAGCAGTTCTTC
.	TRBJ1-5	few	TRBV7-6	CASSPRPFQPQHF	TGTGCCAGCAGCCCCAGGCCTTTTCAGCCCCAGCATTTT
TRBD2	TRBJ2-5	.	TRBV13	CATSGGLETQYF	TGTGCCACGAGCGGGGGGCTAGAGACCCAGTACTTC
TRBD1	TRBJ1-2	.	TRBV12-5	CASAGPGQLFYGYTF	TGTGCTAGTGCCGGACCGGGACAGCTATTCTATGGCTACACCTTC
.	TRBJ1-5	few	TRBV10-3	CAISHEFGNQPQHF	TGTGCCATCAGTCATGAGTTTGGCAATCAGCCCCAGCATTTT
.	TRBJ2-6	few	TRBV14	CASSPSGSGANVLTF	TGTGCCAGCAGCCCGAGCGGCTCTGGGGCCAACGTCCTGACTTTC
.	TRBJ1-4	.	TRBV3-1	CAGPGTLEQVVIANEKLFF	TGTGCCGGACCCGGGACTCTGGAGCAAGTCGTTATAGCTAATGAAAAACTGTTTTTT
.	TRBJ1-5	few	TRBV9	CASSLGPKNNQPQHF	TGTGCCAGCAGCTTAGGACCGAAAAACAATCAGCCCCAGCATTTT
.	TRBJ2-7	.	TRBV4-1	CASSQEEEAALYEQYF	TGCGCCAGCAGCCAAGAGGAAGAAGCCGCCCTTTACGAGCAGTACTTC